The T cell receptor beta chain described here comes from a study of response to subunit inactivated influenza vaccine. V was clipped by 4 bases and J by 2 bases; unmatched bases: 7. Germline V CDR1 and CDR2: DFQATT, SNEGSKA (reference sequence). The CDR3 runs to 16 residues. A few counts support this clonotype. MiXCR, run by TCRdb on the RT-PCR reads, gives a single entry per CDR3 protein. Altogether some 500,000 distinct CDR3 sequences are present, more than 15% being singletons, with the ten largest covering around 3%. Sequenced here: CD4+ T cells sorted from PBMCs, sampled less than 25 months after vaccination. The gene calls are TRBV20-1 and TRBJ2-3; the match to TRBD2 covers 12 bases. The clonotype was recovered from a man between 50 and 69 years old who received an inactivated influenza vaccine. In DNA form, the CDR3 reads TGCAGTGCTATATCCCCTAGCGGGGGGGACACAGATACGCAGTATTTT. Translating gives CSAISPSGGDTDTQYF.